One and the same sample provided the 16 T cell receptor beta chains below, sequenced in a study of molecular identifiers for immune sequencing clone quantification. TCRdb reprocessed the PCR reads with MiXCR, giving one entry per CDR3 protein. The table records 460,000 or so distinct CDR3 sequences, around 21% of them present only once. Sample: naive CD8+ T cells from blood, with Jurkat cell RNA spiked in. Subset: FACS-sorted CD8+CD4-CCR7+CD45RA+ naive T cells. The source of these receptors is a human donor in good health. Some libraries in this study had Jurkat cell RNA spiked in.

The chain carries TRBV5-1 and TRBJ2-7, with a possible D match to TRBD2 (6 bases). The germline V gene encodes CDR1 SGHRS and CDR2 YFSETQ. The CDR3 runs to 15 residues. Trimming stripped 3 bases from V and 0 bases from J, with 13 bases between. CDR3 region: CASSSEAGYSYEQYF. DNA for the CDR3: TGCGCCAGCAGCTCCGAGGCGGGATACTCCTACGAGCAGTACTTC. Full variable domain (remainder filled in from reference TRBV5-1 and TRBJ2-7): KAGVTQTPRYLIKTRGQQVTLSCSPISGHRSVSWYQQTPGQGLQFLFEYFSETQRNKGNFPGRFSGRQFSNSRSEMNVSTLELGDSALYLCASSSEAGYSYEQYFGPGTRLTVT.

This clonotype appeared many times. This chain uses TRBV28 with TRBJ2-7; a weak D match, TRBD2 (5 bases). Trimming shortened V by 6 bases and J by 3 bases, and 12 bases separated the two germline ends. The V gene's germline CDR1 is MDHEN and CDR2 SYDVKM. The CDR3 is 13 residues long. The chain's CDR3 is CASSLGLLYEQYF. In DNA form, the CDR3 reads TGTGCCAGCAGCCTAGGACTCCTCTACGAGCAGTACTTC.

About this clonotype itself: A much larger clone differs from this one at a single base, so this may be a read error. This chain's CDR3 is CASGLVAGRADTQYF. The CDR3 region has the DNA TGCGCCAGCGGCTTGGTTGCGGGGCGGGCAGATACGCAGTATTTT. J is TRBJ2-3 and V is TRBV5-1; possibly TRBD2 for D (6 bases). The CDR3 runs 15 residues. The germline V gene encodes CDR1 SGHRS and CDR2 YFSETQ. The variable domain in full, with the rest retrieved from reference TRBV5-1 and TRBJ2-3, is KAGVTQTPRYLIKTRGQQVTLSCSPISGHRSVSWYQQTPGQGLQFLFEYFSETQRNKGNFPGRFSGRQFSNSRSEMNVSTLELGDSALYLCASGLVAGRADTQYFGPGTRLTVL.

In its sample, this clonotype was seen many times. The rearrangement links TRBV7-2 to TRBJ2-7; TRBD1 or TRBD2 may be the D gene (6 bases each). Germline CDR1 and CDR2: SGHTA and FQGNSA. The CDR3 has 15 residues. V was trimmed by 2 bases and J by 5 bases, leaving 16 bases between them. The CDR3 DNA sequence: TGTGCCAGCAGCTTACAATCCCTCGGGGGCGACGAGCAGTACTTC. The encoded protein is CASSLQSLGGDEQYF.

This clonotype appeared once. With a much larger clone just one base away, this may be a read error. A read error is likely, as this CDR3 ends without the conserved phenylalanine or tryptophan. The V gene is TRBV20-1, the J gene TRBJ1-1; D might be TRBD1 (5 bases). Deletions cut 3 bases from V and 3 bases from J, with 14 bases between. Germline V gene sequence: CDR1 DFQATT, CDR2 SNEGSKA (reference sequence). The CDR3 is made up of 14 amino acids. This CDR3 reads CSASSARAYTEAFL. In DNA form, the CDR3 reads TGCAGTGCTAGTTCTGCCAGGGCTTACACTGAAGCTTTCCTT.

Concerning this clonotype itself: This is likely a read error, given that the CDR3 carries no conserved phenylalanine or tryptophan at its end. V is TRBV7-9 and J is TRBJ2-2; D is ambiguous. The CDR3 covers 12 residues. Trimming stripped 7 bases from V and 6 bases from J, with 9 bases between. Germline assignment: CDR1 SEHNR and CDR2 FQNEAQ (reference sequence). CDR3 protein: CASTISAGELFL. The CDR3 DNA sequence: TGTGCCAGCACCATCTCCGCCGGGGAGCTGTTTTTA.

This clonotype was detected a few times. V usage is TRBV6-2 or TRBV6-3 and J usage is TRBJ2-2, with 7 nucleotides matching TRBD1. J gave up 0 bases and V 6 bases, and 4 bases lay outside the gene matches. This CDR3 has 15 amino acids. Germline V gene data show CDR1 as MNHEY and CDR2 as SVGEGT. Here the CDR3 reads CASSNDRANTGELFF. For the CDR3, the DNA is TGTGCCAGCAGCAACGACAGGGCGAACACCGGGGAGCTGTTTTTT.

The table lists this clonotype with a few counts. The genes are TRBV4-1 and TRBJ2-7; no definite D call. Germline V CDR1 and CDR2: MGHRA, YSYEKL. V lost 4 bases to trimming and J lost 0 bases, with 13 bases between them. The CDR3 loop spans 15 amino acids. CDR3 sequence: CASSLKVTSSYEQYF. CDR3 sequence (DNA): TGCGCCAGCAGCCTAAAGGTCACATCCTCCTACGAGCAGTACTTC.

This clonotype was counted only a few times. The chain couples TRBV5-1 to TRBJ2-2; 8 bases match TRBD1. This CDR3 has 16 residues. Germline CDR1 reads SGHRS; CDR2 reads YFSETQ. The J segment lost 5 bases and the V segment lost 4 bases, leaving 10 bases of the junction unmatched. CDR3 residues: CASSPSTGDGTGELFF. CDR3 bases: TGCGCCAGCAGCCCTTCGACAGGGGATGGAACCGGGGAGCTGTTTTTT.

In this sample, this clonotype turned up many times. The V and J genes are TRBV24-1 and TRBJ2-1; 12 nucleotides line up with TRBD2. CDR3 length equals 18 residues. CDR1 KGHDR and CDR2 SFDVKD come from the germline V gene. The trim removed 6 bases at V and 0 bases at J, leaving 8 bases unmatched. The CDR3 DNA reads as TGTGCCACCAGTCCGGGGACTAGCGGGCTGAGCTCCTACAATGAGCAGTTCTTC. Residues: CATSPGTSGLSSYNEQFF.

This clonotype was seen repeatedly, ten times or more. The gene calls are TRBV29-1 and TRBJ2-7; 9 positions match TRBD1. The V gene end was trimmed by 2 bases and the J gene end by 1 base; junction bases not matched to a gene: 9. The CDR3 has 16 amino acids. Germline V gene lookup returns CDR1 SQVTM and CDR2 ANQGSEA. CDR3 DNA: TGCAGCGTTGAAATTATGGACAGGGGCACGTCCTACGAGCAGTACTTC. Translated, it gives CSVEIMDRGTSYEQYF.

The chain couples TRBV19 to TRBJ1-4; the D gene is possibly TRBD1 (5 bases). This CDR3 has 16 residues. CDR1 LNHDA and CDR2 SQIVND come from the germline V gene (reference sequence). The V end lost 5 bases, the J end lost 8 bases, and 21 bases lay between the germline ends. The CDR3 loop is CASSWGSGTPGEKLFF. CDR3 in DNA: TGTGCCAGTAGTTGGGGCTCCGGGACCCCGGGGGAAAAACTGTTTTTT.

The V and J genes are TRBV9 and TRBJ2-2; D might be TRBD1 (6 bases). The CDR3 totals 18 residues. V lost 4 bases and J lost 5, with 24 bases in between. From germline, CDR1 is SGDLS and CDR2 YYNGEE. The chain's CDR3 is CASSPIRGQGSGTGELFF. In DNA form, the CDR3 reads TGTGCCAGCAGCCCTATTAGAGGGCAGGGGTCGGGGACCGGGGAGCTGTTTTTT.

This clonotype was recorded a few times. This sequence joins TRBV7-8 and TRBJ2-7, with 7 bases matching TRBD1. Per the germline V gene, CDR1 is SGHVS and CDR2 is FQNEAQ. The CDR3 runs 16 residues. V was clipped by 1 base and J by 4 bases; unmatched bases: 10. DNA of the CDR3: TGTGCCAGCAGCTTAGGTCTGTGGGACAGTAATTACGAGCAGTACTTC. Amino acid sequence: CASSLGLWDSNYEQYF.

This clonotype was found many times. This sequence joins TRBV6-5 and TRBJ2-3; weak D call: TRBD1 (6 bases). The germline gives CDR1 MNHEY, CDR2 SVGAGI. Trimming removed 3 bases at V and 3 bases at J, with 13 bases between. The CDR3 is 15 amino acids. CDR3 in amino acids: CASSYGGFETDTQYF. The CDR3 nucleotides read TGTGCCAGCAGTTATGGGGGCTTTGAAACAGATACGCAGTATTTT.

With respect to this clonotype: Given a much more abundant clone one base away, this may be a read error. This sequence joins TRBV19 and TRBJ1-5; unclear D gene. Germline V gene sequence: CDR1 LNHDA, CDR2 SQIVND (reference sequence). CDR3 size: 15 residues. The DNA of the CDR3 is TGTGCCGGTAGTATAGTTCCATATAGCAATCAGCCCCAGCATTTT. Protein sequence: CAGSIVPYSNQPQHF.